These T cell receptor beta chains were read from a single sample in a study of beta chain features in type 1 diabetes. Profiled with immunoSEQ multiplex PCR; TCRdb holds only in-frame clones, not every one. The sample contains a few hundred thousand clones, more than 13% of which appear only once. The sequenced sample was naive CD4+ T cells from blood. The receptors here all came from a woman aged 18-35 years in good health. Both conserved end residues are part of each CDR3. Fields, in order: clone size, J gene, V gene, D gene, CDR3 protein, CDR3 DNA. D genes are given only for firm matches. Size values are once, few and many counts, or a class for expanded clones, and some rows have none.

clone size: .
J gene: TRBJ1-3
V gene: TRBV28
D gene: .
CDR3 protein: CASSLSRLSGNTIYF
CDR3 DNA: TGTGCCAGCAGTTTATCCCGTCTCTCTGGAAACACCATATATTTT

clone size: few
J gene: TRBJ2-7
V gene: TRBV5-1
D gene: .
CDR3 protein: CASSSQGPYEQYF
CDR3 DNA: TGCGCCAGCAGCTCGCAGGGGCCCTACGAGCAGTACTTC

clone size: few
J gene: TRBJ2-7
V gene: TRBV6-5
D gene: .
CDR3 protein: CASMRSRDPPSEQYF
CDR3 DNA: TGTGCCAGCATGCGGTCGCGGGACCCGCCCTCCGAGCAGTACTTC

clone size: .
J gene: TRBJ2-5
V gene: TRBV5-1
D gene: TRBD2
CDR3 protein: CASSLLAGGEETQYF
CDR3 DNA: TGCGCCAGCAGCTTGCTAGCGGGAGGGGAAGAGACCCAGTACTTC

clone size: .
J gene: TRBJ1-1
V gene: TRBV30
D gene: .
CDR3 protein: CAWAPDSDTEAFF
CDR3 DNA: TGTGCCTGGGCCCCGGACTCCGACACTGAAGCTTTCTTT

clone size: .
J gene: TRBJ2-5
V gene: TRBV18
D gene: .
CDR3 protein: CASSPTRETQYF
CDR3 DNA: TGTGCCAGCTCACCTACTAGGGAGACCCAGTACTTC

clone size: few
J gene: TRBJ1-1
V gene: TRBV29-1
D gene: TRBD1
CDR3 protein: CSVDRGHNTEAFF
CDR3 DNA: TGCAGCGTGGACAGGGGGCACAACACTGAAGCTTTCTTT

clone size: few
J gene: TRBJ2-1
V gene: TRBV11-2
D gene: TRBD2
CDR3 protein: CASEGTSGYNEQFF
CDR3 DNA: TGTGCCAGCGAGGGGACTAGCGGATACAATGAGCAGTTCTTC

clone size: .
J gene: TRBJ2-3
V gene: TRBV6-5
D gene: .
CDR3 protein: CASSPTRDTQYF
CDR3 DNA: TGTGCCAGCAGTCCTACCCGGGATACGCAGTATTTT

clone size: few
J gene: TRBJ2-7
V gene: TRBV29-1
D gene: .
CDR3 protein: CSVEVSGGSGGYEQYF
CDR3 DNA: TGCAGCGTTGAAGTATCAGGGGGCAGCGGGGGGTACGAGCAGTACTTC

clone size: .
J gene: TRBJ2-1
V gene: TRBV4-3
D gene: TRBD2
CDR3 protein: CASSPNLLAGTSYNEQFF
CDR3 DNA: TGCGCCAGCAGCCCAAACTTACTAGCGGGGACCTCCTACAATGAGCAGTTCTTC

clone size: few
J gene: TRBJ2-1
V gene: TRBV5-1
D gene: TRBD2
CDR3 protein: CASSPLAGTSYNEQFF
CDR3 DNA: TGCGCCAGCAGCCCGCTAGCGGGGACGTCGTACAATGAGCAGTTCTTC

clone size: .
J gene: TRBJ1-5
V gene: TRBV5-1
D gene: .
CDR3 protein: CASSPGTSNQPQHF
CDR3 DNA: TGCGCCAGCAGCCCGGGAACTAGCAATCAGCCCCAGCATTTT

clone size: .
J gene: TRBJ2-7
V gene: TRBV28
D gene: TRBD1
CDR3 protein: CASSSRDRKPYEQYF
CDR3 DNA: TGTGCCAGCAGTTCCCGGGACAGAAAACCCTACGAGCAGTACTTC

clone size: .
J gene: TRBJ2-5
V gene: TRBV9
D gene: .
CDR3 protein: CASSRRAASEETQYF
CDR3 DNA: TGTGCCAGCAGCCGTCGGGCGGCTAGCGAAGAGACCCAGTACTTC

clone size: .
J gene: TRBJ2-7
V gene: TRBV30
D gene: .
CDR3 protein: CAWKGNSYEQYF
CDR3 DNA: TGTGCCTGGAAGGGGAACTCCTACGAGCAGTACTTC